The 21 T cell receptor beta chains below were found in one sample sequenced in a study of molecular identifiers for immune sequencing clone quantification. TCRdb reprocessed the PCR reads via MiXCR and lists one record per CDR3 protein. The sample has a few hundred thousand distinct CDR3 sequences, roughly 25% seen once. The specimen was naive CD8+ T cells from blood, with Jurkat cell RNA spiked in. As to subset: FACS-sorted CD8+CD4-CCR7+CD45RA+ naive T cells. The origin of the receptors is a human donor in good health. Some libraries in this study had Jurkat cell RNA spiked in.

Only a few counts were recorded for this clonotype. The V call is TRBV30, the J call TRBJ2-1; TRBD1 aligns across 7 bases. The germline CDR1 and CDR2 sequences are GTSNPN and SVGIG (reference sequence). This CDR3 has 16 residues. V shed 8 bases, J shed 3 bases, and the junction held 16 bases outside the gene matches. DNA of the CDR3: TGTGCCCTCCGGGACAGAAGTATGAGGGACTACAATGAGCAGTTCTTC. Protein sequence: CALRDRSMRDYNEQFF.

The chain recombines TRBV4-1 with TRBJ2-5; no definite D call. Trimming took 3 bases from V and 1 from J, leaving 6 bases between them. This CDR3 has 13 residues. Germline loops: CDR1 MGHRA, CDR2 YSYEKL. CDR3 DNA sequence: TGCGCCAGCAGCCAGGGCAGCCAAGAGACCCAGTACTTC. Translating it yields CASSQGSQETQYF.

The J gene is TRBJ2-3, the V gene TRBV5-6; D may correspond to TRBD1 or TRBD2 (5 bases each). Trimming took 1 base from V and 4 from J, leaving 13 bases between them. CDR3 size: 15 residues. Per the germline V gene, CDR1 is SGHDT and CDR2 is YYEEEE. CDR3 nucleotide sequence: TGTGCCAGCAGCTTGACGGGACCCGGCGCAGATACGCAGTATTTT. It is translated as CASSLTGPGADTQYF.

The chain has TRBV7-8 and TRBJ1-1; tentatively, D is TRBD1 (5 bases). Germline-derived CDR1 and CDR2 are SGHVS and FQNEAQ. Trimming removed 4 bases from V and 5 bases from J, with 17 bases in between. The CDR3 is made up of 15 amino acids. The CDR3 is CASSYTGVLGTEAFF. The DNA of the CDR3 is TGTGCCAGCAGCTACACAGGCGTTTTGGGGACTGAAGCTTTCTTT.

Only a few counts were recorded for this clonotype. This chain links TRBV2 with TRBJ1-5, with a tentative D call TRBD1 (6 bases). The CDR3 is 15 residues long. Trimming removed 5 bases from V and 2 bases from J, with 13 bases in between. The germline V gene encodes CDR1 SNHLY and CDR2 FYNNEI. CDR3 sequence (DNA): TGTGCCAGCAGTTCTTGGGACAATGGCAATCAGCCCCAGCATTTT. This translates into CASSSWDNGNQPQHF.

Concerning this clonotype: A much larger clone differs from this one at a single base, so this may be a read error. V is TRBV4-1 and J is TRBJ2-7; D gene unclear. CDR3 length: 14 residues. Germline V gene lookup returns CDR1 MGHRA and CDR2 YSYEKL. Here the CDR3 reads CAGSQDLVVYEQYF. The CDR3 bases are TGCGCCGGCAGCCAAGATCTCGTGGTCTACGAGCAGTACTTC.

The rearrangement uses TRBV6-2 or TRBV6-3 and TRBJ2-5, with D possibly called TRBD1 or TRBD2 (5 bases each). The CDR3 loop spans 16 amino acids. Germline V gene sequence: CDR1 MNHEY, CDR2 SVGEGT. The V gene lost 0 bases and the J gene lost 0 bases, with 11 bases spanning the gap. The CDR3 protein is CASSYSLGEHQETQYF. The CDR3 region has the DNA TGTGCCAGCAGTTACTCCCTGGGGGAACACCAAGAGACCCAGTACTTC.

V is TRBV12-3 or TRBV12-4 and J is TRBJ1-5, with D possibly being TRBD1 (6 bases). V was clipped by 5 bases and J by 3 bases, with 20 bases between them. This CDR3 comprises 17 residues. CDR3 nucleotide sequence: TGTGCCAGCAGTATCACCCGGGACATCGCTTTCAATCAGCCCCAGCATTTT. Translating gives CASSITRDIAFNQPQHF.

As concerns this clonotype: At one of its ends the junction is not consistent with the germline gene, which may arise from a read error. The chain is built from TRBV20-1 and TRBJ1-1; possible D gene TRBD1, 6 bases. Per germline, CDR1 DFQATT and CDR2 SNEGSKA (reference sequence). The CDR3 contains 12 residues. In nucleotides, the CDR3 is TGCAGTGCACAGGACAGATTCACTGAAGCTCTCTTT. As protein: CSAQDRFTEALF.

The sample holds a few counts of this clonotype. V usage is TRBV19 and J usage is TRBJ1-5; D not certain. The germline V and J ends were trimmed by 10 bases and 6 bases, with 22 bases remaining between them. Germline CDR1 is LNHDA and CDR2 is SQIVND (reference sequence). This CDR3 spans 15 amino acids. The CDR3 reads CATSGPWSPPQPQHF. CDR3 DNA sequence: TGTGCCACCAGCGGTCCTTGGTCTCCTCCTCAGCCCCAGCATTTT.

Concerning this clonotype: A single base separates this from a much larger clone, so it may be a read error. V gene TRBV7-9 combines with J gene TRBJ2-2, with D maybe TRBD1 (5 bases). Germline loops: CDR1 SEHNR, CDR2 FQNEAQ (reference sequence). V lost 4 bases to trimming and J lost 2 bases, with 14 bases between them. CDR3 size: 16 residues. The CDR3 nucleotides are TGTGCCAGCAGCTCAAATCTAGGGGCCAACACCGGGGAGCTGTTTTTT. It translates to CASSSNLGANTGELFF.

This clonotype was seen a few times. The V and J genes are TRBV24-1 and TRBJ2-3; D unresolved. CDR1 is KGHDR, CDR2 SFDVKD, per germline. CDR3 length equals 15 residues. The ends were cut back, 3 bases at V and 2 bases at J, with 11 bases in the middle. CDR3 region: CATSDTDGITDTQYF. The CDR3 bases are TGTGCCACCAGTGATACAGACGGTATCACAGATACGCAGTATTTT.

This clonotype was found a few times. The chain employs TRBV6-4 and TRBJ2-1, with 8 bases identical to TRBD2. The CDR3 length is 15 residues. Germline-derived CDR1 and CDR2 are MRHNA and SNTAGT. V shed 3 bases, J shed 9 bases, and the junction held 10 bases outside the gene matches. In DNA form, the CDR3 reads TGTGCCAGCAGTGAATACGGGGGGGCCGGAGTTGAGCAGTTCTTC. Amino acids: CASSEYGGAGVEQFF.

The sample holds many counts of this clonotype. V gene TRBV27 combines with J gene TRBJ2-3, with D perhaps matching TRBD1 or TRBD2 (5 bases each). The CDR3 is 15 residues long. CDR1 MNHEY and CDR2 SMNVEV come from the germline V gene (reference sequence). Trimming shortened V by 3 bases and J by 2 bases, and 12 bases separated the two germline ends. This chain's CDR3 is CASSFLGPNTDTQYF. CDR3 nucleotides: TGTGCCAGCAGTTTCCTGGGACCGAACACAGATACGCAGTATTTT.

This chain uses TRBV5-1 with TRBJ1-1; D may be TRBD1 (6 bases). The germline CDR1 and CDR2 sequences are SGHRS and YFSETQ. This CDR3 has 15 residues. V was cut by 4 bases and J by 2 bases, with 15 bases left in between. In DNA, the CDR3 is TGCGCCAGCAGCCAAATGGGGACACCAAACACTGAAGCTTTCTTT. Its translation: CASSQMGTPNTEAFF.

For this clonotype: A read error may account for a junction end that differs from germline. This sequence joins TRBV27 and TRBJ1-2, with 7 bases aligning to TRBD1. Germline-derived CDR1 and CDR2 are MNHEY and SMNVEV (reference sequence). CDR3 length: 13 residues. This CDR3 is CTSSLGGSYGYTF. As DNA, the CDR3 is TGTACCAGCAGTTTAGGGGGCTCGTATGGCTACACCTTC.

This clonotype was observed a few times. J is TRBJ1-5 and V is TRBV6-5; D may be TRBD1 (6 bases). The CDR3 extends over 15 amino acids. The V end was cut by 0 bases, the J end by 2 bases, with 8 bases between. The germline V gene encodes CDR1 MNHEY and CDR2 SVGAGI. The CDR3 sequence: CASSYSTGGNQPQHF. As DNA, the CDR3 is TGTGCCAGCAGTTACTCGACAGGCGGCAATCAGCCCCAGCATTTT.

This clonotype has more than one count but fewer than ten. DNA for the CDR3: TGTGCCAGCAGCGCGGGGCTAGGGCAGGAGACCCAGTACTTC. Amino acid sequence: CASSAGLGQETQYF. The chain has TRBV6-5 and TRBJ2-5; TRBD2 is a possible D gene (6 bases). The V end was cut by 6 bases, the J end by 5 bases, with 16 bases between. The CDR3 sequence is 14 residues long. Germline V gene data show CDR1 as MNHEY and CDR2 as SVGAGI.

Many counts were recorded for this clonotype. The chain carries TRBV29-1 and TRBJ2-2; D not certain. The V and J ends lost 3 bases and 5 bases respectively, with 7 bases between them. Germline V gene lookup returns CDR1 SQVTM and CDR2 ANQGSEA. The CDR3 has 12 amino acids. CDR3: CSVDITTGELFF. For the CDR3, the DNA is TGCAGCGTTGACATTACTACCGGGGAGCTGTTTTTT.

This clonotype was seen many times. The CDR3 reads CASSLDPGQETQYF. The CDR3 nucleotides are TGTGCCAGCAGCTTGGACCCAGGTCAAGAGACCCAGTACTTC. The V call is TRBV5-5, the J call TRBJ2-5; no reliable D call. This CDR3 comprises 14 residues. Germline CDR1 and CDR2: SGHKS and YYEKEE (reference sequence). Trimming cost V 0 bases and J 2 bases, with 8 bases left between them. The whole variable domain, filled in from reference TRBV5-5 and TRBJ2-5, reads DAGVTQSPTHLIKTRGQQVTLRCSPISGHKSVSWYQQVLGQGPQFIFQYYEKEERGRGNFPDRFSARQFPNYSSELNVNALLLGDSALYLCASSLDPGQETQYFGPGTRLLVL.

This clonotype was seen a few times. The genes are TRBV7-2 and TRBJ2-2, with D perhaps TRBD2 (5 bases). This CDR3 comprises 15 residues. V was pared by 5 bases and J by 2 bases, with 12 bases between. Germline values: CDR1 SGHTA, CDR2 FQGNSA. CDR3 protein: CASSPDGLNTGELFF. The CDR3 coding sequence is TGTGCCAGCAGCCCGGACGGACTCAACACCGGGGAGCTGTTTTTT.